Listed below are T cell receptor beta chains from one sample, sequenced in a study of metastatic and nonmetastatic thyroid tumors. Via MiXCR, TCRdb re-called the PCR reads. Of some 39,000 clones listed, roughly 15% are singletons. The sequencing sample was made of blood. The receptors originated from a female donor with papillary thyroid cancer or a benign thyroid nodule (not recorded which). Some clones in this sample may be carry-over from other donors' samples. The CDR3 runs from the conserved cysteine through the conserved F or W. Fields, in order: V gene, J gene, D gene, clone size, CDR3 protein, CDR3 DNA. The D gene is left open where the match is weak. The size of a clone is reported for some rows only, either as once, few or many, or as a class for expanded clones.

v_call: TRBV29-1
j_call: TRBJ2-3
d_call: TRBD2
clone_size: many
cdr3_aa: CSVGGGTDTQYF
cdr3_nt: TGCAGCGTGGGGGGGGGGACAGATACGCAGTATTTT

v_call: TRBV12-3/TRBV12-4
j_call: TRBJ2-1
d_call: -
clone_size: few
cdr3_aa: CASSLVGGNEQFF
cdr3_nt: TGTGCCAGCAGTTTAGTAGGGGGCAATGAGCAGTTCTTC

v_call: TRBV27
j_call: TRBJ2-1
d_call: TRBD2
clone_size: medium-sized
cdr3_aa: CASSIGTSGEQFF
cdr3_nt: TGTGCCAGCAGTATCGGGACTAGCGGCGAGCAGTTCTTC

v_call: TRBV20-1
j_call: TRBJ1-1
d_call: TRBD1
clone_size: many
cdr3_aa: CSAHAITGDTEAFF
cdr3_nt: TGCAGTGCGCATGCGATTACAGGGGACACTGAAGCTTTCTTT

v_call: TRBV6-1
j_call: TRBJ1-2
d_call: -
clone_size: many
cdr3_aa: CASHPAAGSQSGYTF
cdr3_nt: TGTGCCAGTCACCCCGCGGCAGGTAGCCAGTCTGGCTACACCTTC

v_call: TRBV20-1
j_call: TRBJ2-5
d_call: -
clone_size: many
cdr3_aa: CSASKQQETQYF
cdr3_nt: TGCAGTGCTAGTAAGCAGCAAGAGACCCAGTACTTC

v_call: TRBV12-3/TRBV12-4
j_call: TRBJ2-3
d_call: TRBD2
clone_size: many
cdr3_aa: CASSLMASGSADTQYF
cdr3_nt: TGTGCCAGCAGTTTAATGGCTAGCGGGAGCGCAGATACGCAGTATTTT

v_call: TRBV7-9
j_call: TRBJ2-2
d_call: TRBD1
clone_size: few
cdr3_aa: CASSTGTGGSRELFF
cdr3_nt: TGTGCCAGCAGCACCGGGACAGGGGGCTCTCGGGAGCTGTTTTTT

v_call: TRBV11-1
j_call: TRBJ2-6
d_call: TRBD1
clone_size: -
cdr3_aa: CASSSLRDSSGASFLTF
cdr3_nt: TGTGCCAGCAGCTCCCTAAGGGACAGCTCTGGGGCCAGCTTCCTGACTTTC

v_call: TRBV6-1
j_call: TRBJ2-7
d_call: -
clone_size: -
cdr3_aa: CASRGGYEQYF
cdr3_nt: TGTGCCAGCAGGGGGGGCTACGAGCAGTACTTC

v_call: TRBV4-1
j_call: TRBJ2-7
d_call: -
clone_size: many
cdr3_aa: CASSQFSGTHEQYF
cdr3_nt: TGCGCCAGCAGCCAGTTTAGCGGTACCCACGAGCAGTACTTC

v_call: TRBV10-3
j_call: TRBJ2-1
d_call: -
clone_size: many
cdr3_aa: CATGQLDEQFF
cdr3_nt: TGTGCCACCGGGCAACTGGATGAGCAGTTCTTC

v_call: TRBV4-2
j_call: TRBJ2-3
d_call: -
clone_size: many
cdr3_aa: CASSQDGMGQDTQYF
cdr3_nt: TGTGCCAGCAGCCAAGATGGGATGGGACAAGATACGCAGTATTTT

v_call: TRBV7-2
j_call: TRBJ2-1
d_call: -
clone_size: many
cdr3_aa: CASSLGIEYREQFF
cdr3_nt: TGTGCCAGCAGCTTAGGAATCGAGTATCGGGAGCAGTTCTTC

v_call: TRBV28
j_call: TRBJ2-7
d_call: -
clone_size: -
cdr3_aa: CASSLAPPHEQYF
cdr3_nt: TGTGCCAGCAGTTTGGCCCCCCCCCACGAGCAGTACTTC

v_call: TRBV6-5
j_call: TRBJ1-3
d_call: -
clone_size: many
cdr3_aa: CASSYSSRSSGNTIYF
cdr3_nt: TGTGCCAGCAGTTACTCGAGTCGGAGCTCTGGAAACACCATATATTTT

v_call: TRBV19
j_call: TRBJ2-7
d_call: TRBD1
clone_size: many
cdr3_aa: CASSIAYRGSALPDEQYF
cdr3_nt: TGTGCCAGTAGTATAGCGTACAGGGGGTCCGCTCTACCCGACGAGCAGTACTTC

v_call: TRBV6-1
j_call: TRBJ2-3
d_call: -
clone_size: -
cdr3_aa: CASSVGAGGTYTQYF
cdr3_nt: TGTGCCAGCAGTGTGGGCGCGGGCGGCACATATACGCAGTATTTT

v_call: TRBV6-1
j_call: TRBJ1-1
d_call: -
clone_size: -
cdr3_aa: CASLKLVMNTEAFF
cdr3_nt: TGTGCCAGTCTGAAGTTGGTCATGAACACTGAAGCTTTCTTT

v_call: TRBV5-1
j_call: TRBJ2-1
d_call: TRBD1
clone_size: many
cdr3_aa: CASSLRTGGYNEQFF
cdr3_nt: TGCGCCAGCAGCCTTCGGACAGGGGGCTACAATGAGCAGTTCTTC

v_call: TRBV19
j_call: TRBJ1-2
d_call: TRBD1
clone_size: many
cdr3_aa: CASSRQGFTGYTF
cdr3_nt: TGTGCCAGTAGCCGACAGGGGTTCACTGGCTACACCTTC

v_call: TRBV6-1
j_call: TRBJ2-7
d_call: -
clone_size: few
cdr3_aa: CASSNEMGMLEGHEQYF
cdr3_nt: TGTGCCAGCTCAAACGAAATGGGTATGCTAGAGGGCCACGAGCAGTACTTC

v_call: TRBV7-8
j_call: TRBJ1-4
d_call: -
clone_size: few
cdr3_aa: CASSLPFPGEKLFF
cdr3_nt: TGTGCCAGCAGCCTCCCTTTCCCGGGCGAAAAACTGTTTTTT

v_call: TRBV5-1
j_call: TRBJ2-7
d_call: TRBD2
clone_size: many
cdr3_aa: CASSIGGSIEQYF
cdr3_nt: TGCGCCAGCAGTATTGGCGGGAGCATCGAGCAGTACTTC

v_call: TRBV12-3/TRBV12-4
j_call: TRBJ1-2
d_call: -
clone_size: few
cdr3_aa: CASTPGAWGYGYTF
cdr3_nt: TGTGCCAGCACCCCGGGGGCATGGGGCTATGGCTACACCTTC

v_call: TRBV7-3
j_call: TRBJ2-5
d_call: -
clone_size: few
cdr3_aa: CASSPRRVVGETQYF
cdr3_nt: TGTGCCAGCAGCCCCAGGAGGGTGGTAGGAGAGACCCAGTACTTC

v_call: TRBV19
j_call: TRBJ2-5
d_call: TRBD1
clone_size: many
cdr3_aa: CASSQDRGHETQYF
cdr3_nt: TGTGCCAGTAGTCAGGACAGGGGGCATGAGACCCAGTACTTC

v_call: TRBV7-8
j_call: TRBJ2-1
d_call: TRBD2
clone_size: -
cdr3_aa: CASRRGRGSSYNEQFF
cdr3_nt: TGTGCCAGCAGACGCGGGCGCGGGAGCTCCTACAATGAGCAGTTCTTC

v_call: TRBV27
j_call: TRBJ2-5
d_call: -
clone_size: many
cdr3_aa: CASSFNQETQYF
cdr3_nt: TGTGCCAGCAGTTTCAACCAAGAGACCCAGTACTTC

v_call: TRBV27
j_call: TRBJ1-6
d_call: -
clone_size: -
cdr3_aa: CASSPAAVLSPFHF
cdr3_nt: TGTGCCAGCAGTCCAGCGGCAGTACTTTCACCCTTCCACTTT

v_call: TRBV20-1
j_call: TRBJ2-1
d_call: TRBD2
clone_size: -
cdr3_aa: CSARAGGPHNEQFF
cdr3_nt: TGCAGTGCCAGAGCGGGAGGGCCCCACAATGAGCAGTTCTTC

v_call: TRBV7-8
j_call: TRBJ2-7
d_call: -
clone_size: many
cdr3_aa: CASSFSSEQYF
cdr3_nt: TGTGCCAGCAGCTTCTCATCTGAGCAGTACTTC

v_call: TRBV5-5
j_call: TRBJ2-1
d_call: -
clone_size: many
cdr3_aa: CASSAQGWGEQFF
cdr3_nt: TGTGCCAGCAGCGCACAGGGCTGGGGTGAGCAGTTCTTC

v_call: TRBV5-1
j_call: TRBJ2-7
d_call: TRBD1
clone_size: many
cdr3_aa: CASRKPGQGYEQYF
cdr3_nt: TGCGCCAGCAGAAAACCGGGACAGGGGTACGAGCAGTACTTC

v_call: TRBV19
j_call: TRBJ2-1
d_call: -
clone_size: many
cdr3_aa: CASSKSGQNNEQFF
cdr3_nt: TGTGCCAGTAGTAAATCAGGACAGAACAATGAGCAGTTCTTC

v_call: TRBV28
j_call: TRBJ2-3
d_call: -
clone_size: few
cdr3_aa: CASSLTASFVTDTQYF
cdr3_nt: TGTGCCAGCAGTTTAACAGCTAGTTTTGTCACAGATACGCAGTATTTT

v_call: TRBV12-3/TRBV12-4
j_call: TRBJ2-3
d_call: -
clone_size: few
cdr3_aa: CASSRTRSDTQYF
cdr3_nt: TGTGCCAGCAGTCGGACTCGTTCAGATACGCAGTATTTT

v_call: TRBV6-2/TRBV6-3
j_call: TRBJ1-2
d_call: -
clone_size: -
cdr3_aa: CASRTGWGASYGYTF
cdr3_nt: TGTGCCAGCAGAACTGGGTGGGGGGCGTCCTATGGCTACACCTTC

v_call: TRBV24-1
j_call: TRBJ2-6
d_call: TRBD1
clone_size: many
cdr3_aa: CATSDGTGDATGANVLTF
cdr3_nt: TGTGCCACCAGTGACGGGACAGGGGATGCTACTGGGGCCAACGTCCTGACTTTC

v_call: TRBV12-3/TRBV12-4
j_call: TRBJ1-1
d_call: -
clone_size: -
cdr3_aa: CASWVAENTVAFF
cdr3_nt: TGTGCCAGCTGGGTTGCGGAGAACACTGTAGCTTTCTTT

v_call: TRBV6-2/TRBV6-3
j_call: TRBJ2-7
d_call: -
clone_size: -
cdr3_aa: CASSLRALWVDEQYF
cdr3_nt: TGTGCCAGCAGTCTACGGGCTCTGTGGGTGGATGAGCAGTACTTC